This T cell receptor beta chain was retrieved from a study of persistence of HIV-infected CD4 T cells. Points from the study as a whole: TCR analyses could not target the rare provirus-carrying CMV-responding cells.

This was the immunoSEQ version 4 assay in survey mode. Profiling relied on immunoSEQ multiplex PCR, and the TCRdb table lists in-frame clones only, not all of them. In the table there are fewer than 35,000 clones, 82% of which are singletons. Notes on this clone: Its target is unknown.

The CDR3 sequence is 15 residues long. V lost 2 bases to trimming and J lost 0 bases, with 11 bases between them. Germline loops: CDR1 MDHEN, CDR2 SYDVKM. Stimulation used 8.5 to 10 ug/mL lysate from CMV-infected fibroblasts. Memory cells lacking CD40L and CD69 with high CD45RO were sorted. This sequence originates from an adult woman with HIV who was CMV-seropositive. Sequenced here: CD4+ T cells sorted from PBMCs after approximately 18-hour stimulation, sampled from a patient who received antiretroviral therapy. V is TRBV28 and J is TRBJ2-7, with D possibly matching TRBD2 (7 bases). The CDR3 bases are TGTGCCAGCAGTTTAGGGGGGGCGCGCTCCTACGAGCAGTACTTC. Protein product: CASSLGGARSYEQYF.